A selection of T cell receptor beta chains follows, all from one sample in a study of cytomegalovirus exposure and HLA in healthy donors. Assay used: immunoSEQ multiplex PCR; TCRdb lists only in-frame clones, some missing. Of around 150,000 clones detected, about 61% appear once; the ten largest clones hold 2% to 3%. Sequencing used PBMCs. These receptors were taken from a woman between 35 and 50 years old in good health and CMV-seronegative. Each CDR3 is given with its conserved first and last residue. A D gene is named only where the DNA matches it firmly. Expanded clones are given a class, and other clones once, few, many or no size at all.

>-|TRBV19|-|TRBJ1-1|13
TGTGCCAGTAGTATAGAGAGTTACACTGAAGCTTTCTTT
CASSIESYTEAFF
>-|TRBV5-4|TRBD1|TRBJ2-7|13
TGTGCCAGCAGCCGGGACAGTCCCGCCCCGCAGTACTTC
CASSRDSPAPQYF
>-|TRBV25-1|-|TRBJ2-1|12
TGTGCCAGCAGTGAACTCCGACAGGAGCAGTTCTTC
CASSELRQEQFF
>few|TRBV6-6|-|TRBJ1-1|13
TGTGCCAGCCCAGCAGGGATGAACACTGAAGCTTTCTTT
CASPAGMNTEAFF
>once|TRBV27|-|TRBJ1-2|17
TGTGCCAGCACCCTCCGGTGGGCAGAAAGACTAGACAACGGCTACACCTTC
CASTLRWAERLDNGYTF
>-|TRBV5-1|TRBD1|TRBJ2-2|16
TGCGCCAGCAGCTTGCTGGACAGGTCGAACACCGGGGAGCTGTTTTTT
CASSLLDRSNTGELFF
>-|TRBV4-1|TRBD1|TRBJ2-7|15
TGCGCCAGCAGCCAAGGACAGGGGAGCTCCTACGAGCAGTACTTC
CASSQGQGSSYEQYF
>-|TRBV28|TRBD1|TRBJ1-2|14
TGTGCCAGCAGTTTCGGCAGGGGGCCCTATGGCTACACCTTC
CASSFGRGPYGYTF
>-|TRBV2|TRBD1|TRBJ1-1|15
TGTGCCAGCAGTGATAGAACAGGGGTTTTGTTTGAAGCTTTCTTT
CASSDRTGVLFEAFF
>few|TRBV6-1|-|TRBJ1-1|14
TGTGCCAGCAGTGAAGGGGTGGGGCCCACTGAAGCTTTCTTT
CASSEGVGPTEAFF
>few|TRBV10-3|-|TRBJ1-5|14
TGTGCCATCAGTCGGGGGGATAGCAATCAGCCCCAGCATTTT
CAISRGDSNQPQHF
>-|TRBV4-3|TRBD2|TRBJ2-5|15
TGCGCCAGCAGCCCCGGGGAGGGGAGTGGGGAGACCCAGTACTTC
CASSPGEGSGETQYF
>-|TRBV4-3|-|TRBJ1-2|15
TGCGCCAGCAGCCATAGGGGGGGAACTAACTATGGCTACACCTTC
CASSHRGGTNYGYTF
>-|TRBV9|TRBD1|TRBJ1-1|15
TGTGCCAGCAGCGTGAGACAGGGCGTTGACACTGAAGCTTTCTTT
CASSVRQGVDTEAFF
>once|TRBV6-5|-|TRBJ2-3|14
TGTGCCAGCAGGTTTACAGGGCAGGCAGATACGCAGTATTTT
CASRFTGQADTQYF
>few|TRBV9|TRBD2|TRBJ2-5|16
TGTGCCAGCAGCCCCCCGACTAGCGGGGGTCAAGAGACCCAGTACTTC
CASSPPTSGGQETQYF